These 12 T cell receptor beta chains originate from one sample sequenced in a study of shared T cell receptors in the human thymus. Profiling relied on immunoSEQ multiplex PCR, and the TCRdb table lists in-frame clones only, not all of them. This table has roughly 560,000 clones, approximately 80% appearing once. These records were also assigned to another study, of human thymus T cells.

The sequencing sample was made of thymocytes. These receptors originate from a boy less than two years old with a congenital heart defect.

This clone was counted only a few times. The chain uses TRBV7-2 and TRBJ2-5; 7 nucleotides agree with TRBD2. After removal of 0 bases from V and 5 bases from J, the junction contained 6 bases not matched to a gene. The CDR3 is 15 residues long. Germline assignment: CDR1 SGHTA and CDR2 FQGNSA. The CDR3 here is CASSLAWGGNETQYF. CDR3 nucleotide sequence: TGTGCCAGCAGCTTAGCTTGGGGAGGGAACGAGACCCAGTACTTC.

This clone was seen just once. V gene TRBV29-1 combines with J gene TRBJ2-5; TRBD1 agrees at 9 bases. The CDR3 has 13 residues. V was pared by 4 bases and J by 2 bases, with 2 bases of the junction left unmatched. Germline loops: CDR1 SQVTM, CDR2 ANQGSEA. CDR3 protein: CSVGTGEQETQYF. The DNA of the CDR3 is TGCAGCGTTGGGACAGGGGAACAAGAGACCCAGTACTTC. Drawing the rest from reference TRBV29-1 and TRBJ2-5, the complete variable domain is SAVISQKPSRDICQRGTSLTIQCQVDSQVTMMFWYRQQPGQSLTLIATANQGSEATYESGFVIDKFPISRPNLTFSTLTVSNMSPEDSSIYLCSVGTGEQETQYFGPGTRLLVL.

The chain carries TRBV5-1 and TRBJ2-5, with TRBD2 matching over 14 bases. The last part of the DNA fits TRBJ2-7 better; the J call may be wrong. The CDR3 runs to 15 residues. CDR1 is SGHRS, CDR2 YFSETQ, per germline. CDR3: CASSRGTSGSSEQYF. The CDR3 nucleotides read TGCGCCAGCAGCCGAGGGACTAGCGGGAGTTCCGAGCAGTACTTC.

Of note for this clone: The sample carries other DNA sequences with the same CDR3. The chain joins TRBV4-2 to TRBJ1-1, with TRBD1 matching over 8 bases. Germline V lookup: CDR1 LGHNA, CDR2 YNFKEQ. J was trimmed by 1 base and V by 1 base; bases with no gene match: 2. CDR3 size: 15 residues. CDR3 amino acids: CASSQGQGRNTEAFF. The CDR3 DNA reads TGTGCCAGCAGCCAAGGACAGGGGAGGAACACTGAAGCTTTCTTT.

This chain connects TRBV9 to TRBJ2-3, with TRBD2 as a possible D gene (5 bases). The CDR3 sequence is 14 residues long. V gave up 0 bases and J gave up 6 bases, with 11 bases separating them. CDR1 SGDLS and CDR2 YYNGEE come from the germline V gene. The CDR3 nucleotides read TGTGCCAGCAGCGTAGGTTGGGGAGAGGATACGCAGTATTTT. Protein: CASSVGWGEDTQYF.

The chain combines TRBV27 with TRBJ2-5; the match to TRBD2 covers 8 bases. V lost 3 bases to trimming and J lost 0 bases; unmatched junction nucleotides: 15. The CDR3 totals 19 residues. CDR1 and CDR2 from the germline V gene are MNHEY and SMNVEV (reference sequence). The DNA for the CDR3 is TGTGCCAGCAGTTTTTATCCGGGAGGGAAGAGTTCGAACCAAGAGACCCAGTACTTC. Its translation is CASSFYPGGKSSNQETQYF.

This clone was recorded only once. The V and J genes are TRBV4-2 and TRBJ2-5; 7 bases are a match to TRBD2. J lost 5 bases, V lost 3 bases, and 21 bases had no gene match. The length of the CDR3 is 19 residues. CDR1 is LGHNA, CDR2 YNFKEQ, per germline. Here the CDR3 DNA reads TGTGCCAGCAGCCAGGGGGGTTTCGGGAGGTCCTATAAAGCGGAGACCCAGTACTTC. Its protein product is CASSQGGFGRSYKAETQYF.

The chain joins TRBV6-6 to TRBJ1-2, with D perhaps TRBD1 (5 bases). Germline CDR1 MNHNY, CDR2 SVGAGI (reference sequence). The length of the CDR3 is 13 residues. V dropped 6 bases and J dropped 8 bases, with 16 bases sitting between them. CDR3 protein: CASSRGSSGGYTF. The CDR3 nucleotides read TGTGCCAGCAGCCGGGGGTCTTCGGGAGGCTACACCTTC.

The V gene is TRBV2, the J gene TRBJ2-7; D perhaps matches TRBD2 (5 bases). V was trimmed by 3 bases and J by 8 bases, leaving 8 bases between them. The CDR3 has 11 residues. From germline, CDR1 is SNHLY and CDR2 FYNNEI. The CDR3 bases are TGTGCCAGCAGTGAGACGGGGAAGCAGTACTTC. Translating gives CASSETGKQYF.

Written as DNA, the CDR3 is TGTGCCAGCAGCACCCAAGCGGGAGGGGGCCAAGAGACCCAGTACTTC. Amino acid sequence: CASSTQAGGGQETQYF. This chain uses TRBV7-9 with TRBJ2-5, with TRBD2 matching 10 bases. Germline loops: CDR1 SEHNR, CDR2 FQNEAQ (reference sequence). This CDR3 has 16 amino acids. V lost 5 bases, J lost 1 base, and 7 bases stayed unmatched.

The genes are TRBV2 and TRBJ2-7, with D perhaps matching TRBD1 (5 bases). The germline V gene has CDR1 SNHLY and CDR2 FYNNEI. V was cut by 3 bases and J by 0 bases, with 6 bases left in between. The CDR3 runs 13 residues. The DNA for the CDR3 is TGTGCCAGCAGTGAGGACACCTCCTACGAGCAGTACTTC. This encodes CASSEDTSYEQYF.

V gene TRBV5-6 combines with J gene TRBJ2-4; D may be TRBD1 (6 bases). Germline V gene lookup returns CDR1 SGHDT and CDR2 YYEEEE. This CDR3 is built from 15 residues. The V end lost 0 bases, the J end lost 2 bases, and 9 bases lay between the germline ends. CDR3 DNA sequence: TGTGCCAGCAGCTTGGCCCAGGGGACCAAAAACATTCAGTACTTC. It is translated as CASSLAQGTKNIQYF.